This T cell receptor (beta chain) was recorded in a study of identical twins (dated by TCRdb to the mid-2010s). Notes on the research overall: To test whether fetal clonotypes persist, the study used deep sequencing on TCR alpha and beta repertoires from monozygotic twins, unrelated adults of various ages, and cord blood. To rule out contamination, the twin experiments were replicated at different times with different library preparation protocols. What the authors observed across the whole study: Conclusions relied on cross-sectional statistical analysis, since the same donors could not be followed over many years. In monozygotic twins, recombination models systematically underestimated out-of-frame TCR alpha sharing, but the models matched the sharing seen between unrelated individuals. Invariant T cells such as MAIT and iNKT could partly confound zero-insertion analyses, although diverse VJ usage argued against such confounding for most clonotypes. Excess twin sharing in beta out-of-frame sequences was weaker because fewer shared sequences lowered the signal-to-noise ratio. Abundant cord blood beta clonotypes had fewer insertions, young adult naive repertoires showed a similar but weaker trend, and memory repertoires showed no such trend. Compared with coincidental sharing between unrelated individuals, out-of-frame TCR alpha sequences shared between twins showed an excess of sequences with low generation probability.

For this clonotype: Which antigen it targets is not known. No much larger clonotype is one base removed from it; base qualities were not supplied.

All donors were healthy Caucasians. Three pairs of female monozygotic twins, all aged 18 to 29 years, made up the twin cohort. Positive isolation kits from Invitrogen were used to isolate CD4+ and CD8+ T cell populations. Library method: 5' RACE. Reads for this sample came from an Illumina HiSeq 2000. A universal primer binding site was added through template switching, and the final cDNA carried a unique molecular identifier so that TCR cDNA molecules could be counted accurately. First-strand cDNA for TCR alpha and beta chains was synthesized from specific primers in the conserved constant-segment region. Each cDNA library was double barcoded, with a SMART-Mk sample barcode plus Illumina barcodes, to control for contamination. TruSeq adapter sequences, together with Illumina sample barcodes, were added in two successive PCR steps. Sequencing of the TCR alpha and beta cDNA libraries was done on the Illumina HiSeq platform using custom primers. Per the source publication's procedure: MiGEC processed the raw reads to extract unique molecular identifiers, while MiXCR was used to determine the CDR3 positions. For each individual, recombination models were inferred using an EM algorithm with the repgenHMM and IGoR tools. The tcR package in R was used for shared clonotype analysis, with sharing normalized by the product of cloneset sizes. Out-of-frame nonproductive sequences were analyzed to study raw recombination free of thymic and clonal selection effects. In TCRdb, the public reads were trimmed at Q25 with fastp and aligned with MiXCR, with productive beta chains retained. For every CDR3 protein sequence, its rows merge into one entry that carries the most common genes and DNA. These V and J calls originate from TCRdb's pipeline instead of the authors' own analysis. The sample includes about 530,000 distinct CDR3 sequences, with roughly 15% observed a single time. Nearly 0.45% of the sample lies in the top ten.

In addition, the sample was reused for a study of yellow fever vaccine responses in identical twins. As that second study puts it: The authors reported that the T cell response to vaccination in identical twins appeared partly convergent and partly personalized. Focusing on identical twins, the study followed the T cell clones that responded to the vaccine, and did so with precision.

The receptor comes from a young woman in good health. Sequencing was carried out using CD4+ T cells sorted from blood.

The DNA is as follows: TGTGCCAGCAGACTTATAAAGGGTAATGAGCAGTTCTTC. It codes for CASRLIKGNEQFF. This chain joins TRBV12-3 or TRBV12-4 to TRBJ2-1, with the D segment identity uncertain. The CDR3 sequence holds 13 residues, the cysteine and phenylalanine included. The entry retains the CDR3 DNA only, 39 bases that are in frame from base 1. V gives up 6 bases and J gives up 7 bases, and the segment between their germline ends measures 13 bases.